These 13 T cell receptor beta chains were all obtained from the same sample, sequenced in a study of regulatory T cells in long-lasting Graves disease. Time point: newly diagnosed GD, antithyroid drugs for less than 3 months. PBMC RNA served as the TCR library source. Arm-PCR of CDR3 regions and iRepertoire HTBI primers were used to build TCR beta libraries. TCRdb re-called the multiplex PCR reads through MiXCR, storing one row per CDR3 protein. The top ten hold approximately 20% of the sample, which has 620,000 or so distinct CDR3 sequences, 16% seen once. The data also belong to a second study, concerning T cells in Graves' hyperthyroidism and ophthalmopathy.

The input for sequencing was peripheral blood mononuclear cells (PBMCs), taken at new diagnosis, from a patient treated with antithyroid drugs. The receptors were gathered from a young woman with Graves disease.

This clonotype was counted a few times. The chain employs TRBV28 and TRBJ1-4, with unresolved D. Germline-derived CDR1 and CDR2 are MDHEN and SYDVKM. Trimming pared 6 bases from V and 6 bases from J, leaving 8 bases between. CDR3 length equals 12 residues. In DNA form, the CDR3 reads TGTGCCAGCAGCCATCGGGATGAAAAACTGTTTTTT. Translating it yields CASSHRDEKLFF.

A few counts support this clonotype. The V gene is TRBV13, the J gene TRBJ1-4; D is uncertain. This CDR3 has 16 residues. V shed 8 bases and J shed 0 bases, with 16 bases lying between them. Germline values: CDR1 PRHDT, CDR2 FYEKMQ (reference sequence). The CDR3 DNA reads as TGTGCCAGCGGCGTTAAGTCCTTTGCAACTAATGAAAAACTGTTTTTT. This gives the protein CASGVKSFATNEKLFF. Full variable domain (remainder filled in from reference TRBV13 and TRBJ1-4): AAGVIQSPRHLIKEKRETATLKCYPIPRHDTVYWYQQGPGQDPQFLISFYEKMQSDKGSIPDRFSAQQFSDYHSELNMSSLELGDSALYFCASGVKSFATNEKLFFGSGTQLSVL.

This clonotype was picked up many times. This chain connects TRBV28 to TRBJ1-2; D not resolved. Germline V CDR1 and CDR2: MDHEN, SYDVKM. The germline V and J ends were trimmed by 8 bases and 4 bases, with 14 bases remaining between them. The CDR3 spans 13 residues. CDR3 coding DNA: TGTGCCAGCGGCGTAAGGCCTGCCTATGGCTACACCTTC. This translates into CASGVRPAYGYTF.

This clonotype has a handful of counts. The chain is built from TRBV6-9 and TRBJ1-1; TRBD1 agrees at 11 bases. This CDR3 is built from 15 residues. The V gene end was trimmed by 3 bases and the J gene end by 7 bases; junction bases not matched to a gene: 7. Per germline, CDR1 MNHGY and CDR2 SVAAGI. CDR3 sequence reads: CASSYGQGAFVEAFF. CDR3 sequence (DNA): TGTGCCAGCAGTTACGGACAGGGGGCGTTTGTTGAAGCTTTCTTT.

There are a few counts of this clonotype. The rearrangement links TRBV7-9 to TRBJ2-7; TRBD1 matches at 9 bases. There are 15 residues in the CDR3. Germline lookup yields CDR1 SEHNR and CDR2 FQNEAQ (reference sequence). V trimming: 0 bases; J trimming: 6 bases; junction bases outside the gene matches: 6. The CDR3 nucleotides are TGTGCCAGCAGCTTAGCGGCACAGGGGGCTTCCGAGCAGTACTTC. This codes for CASSLAAQGASEQYF.

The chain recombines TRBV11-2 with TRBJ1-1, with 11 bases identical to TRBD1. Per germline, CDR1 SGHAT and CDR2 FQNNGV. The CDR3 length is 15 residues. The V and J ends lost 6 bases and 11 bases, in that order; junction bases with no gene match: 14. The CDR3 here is CASSPRGQGDRSAFF. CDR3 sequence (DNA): TGTGCCAGCAGTCCTCGGGGACAGGGGGACCGTTCGGCTTTCTTT.

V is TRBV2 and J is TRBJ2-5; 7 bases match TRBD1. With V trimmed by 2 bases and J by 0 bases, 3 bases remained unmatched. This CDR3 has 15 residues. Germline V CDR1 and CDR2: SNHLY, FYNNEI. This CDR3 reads CASSESGTDQETQYF. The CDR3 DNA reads TGTGCCAGCAGTGAATCAGGGACAGACCAAGAGACCCAGTACTTC.

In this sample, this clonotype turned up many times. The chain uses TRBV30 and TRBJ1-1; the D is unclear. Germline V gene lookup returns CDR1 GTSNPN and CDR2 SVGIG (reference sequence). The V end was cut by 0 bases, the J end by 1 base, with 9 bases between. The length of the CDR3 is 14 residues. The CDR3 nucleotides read TGTGCCTGGAGTGTACTACACCCGAACACTGAAGCTTTCTTT. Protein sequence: CAWSVLHPNTEAFF.

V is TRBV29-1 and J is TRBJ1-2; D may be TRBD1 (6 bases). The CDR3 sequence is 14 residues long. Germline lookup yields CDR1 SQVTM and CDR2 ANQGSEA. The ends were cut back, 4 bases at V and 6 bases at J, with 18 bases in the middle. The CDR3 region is CSVAGVQGFNGYTF. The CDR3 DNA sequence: TGCAGCGTTGCGGGCGTACAGGGTTTTAATGGCTACACCTTC.

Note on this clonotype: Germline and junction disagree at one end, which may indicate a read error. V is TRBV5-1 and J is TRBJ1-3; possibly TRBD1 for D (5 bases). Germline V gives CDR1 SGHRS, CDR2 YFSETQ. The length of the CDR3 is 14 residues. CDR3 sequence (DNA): TGCGCCAGCAGCATCGGGACTACTGGAAGCACCATATATTTT. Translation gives CASSIGTTGSTIYF.

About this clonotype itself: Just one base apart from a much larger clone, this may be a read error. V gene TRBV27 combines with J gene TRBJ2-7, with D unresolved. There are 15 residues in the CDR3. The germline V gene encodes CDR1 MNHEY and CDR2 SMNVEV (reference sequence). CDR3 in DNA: TGTGTCAGCAGTTTATTCCACCGAGCCTCCTACGAGCAGTACTTC. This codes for CVSSLFHRASYEQYF.

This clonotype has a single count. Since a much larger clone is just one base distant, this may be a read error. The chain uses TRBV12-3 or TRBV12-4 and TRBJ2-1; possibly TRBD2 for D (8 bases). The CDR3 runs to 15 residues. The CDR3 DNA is TGTGCCAGCAGTCCCAGGGGGGCGGGGGGATGGGAGCGGTTCTTC. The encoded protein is CASSPRGAGGWERFF.

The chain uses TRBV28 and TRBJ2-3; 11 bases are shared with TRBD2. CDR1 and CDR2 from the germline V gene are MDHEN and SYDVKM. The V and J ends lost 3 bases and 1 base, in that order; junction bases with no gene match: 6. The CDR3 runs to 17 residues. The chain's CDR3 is CASSFPRLAGRTDTQYF. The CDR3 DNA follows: TGTGCCAGCAGTTTCCCCAGACTAGCGGGACGCACAGATACGCAGTATTTT.